The 25 T cell receptor beta chains below were found in one sample sequenced in a study of OX40 agonist ivuxolimab in advanced cancers. The repertoire was sequenced with immunoSEQ multiplex PCR; TCRdb's copy has only in-frame clones and lacks some. The sample has around 66,000 clones, 87% seen once. The material was CD4+ or CD8+ T cells sorted from blood, obtained in a trial of the OX40 agonist ivuxolimab. Receptor source: an adult with an advanced solid tumor such as melanoma, head and neck, liver or kidney cancer.

The V call is TRBV6-1, the J call TRBJ2-7; tentatively, D is TRBD1 or TRBD2 (5 bases each). CDR1 is MNHNS, CDR2 SASEGT, per germline. Trimming took 4 bases from V and 2 from J, leaving 12 bases between them. CDR3 size: 14 residues. CDR3 sequence (DNA): TGTGCCAGCAGTGGGCAGGGACGGACCTACGAGCAGTACTTC. It codes for CASSGQGRTYEQYF.

CDR3 sequence (DNA): TGTGCCAGCAGGTCTAACACTGAAGCTTTCTTT. Amino acid sequence: CASRSNTEAFF. The chain joins TRBV28 to TRBJ1-1; D is ambiguous. The CDR3 is 11 amino acids. V lost 6 bases to trimming and J lost 2 bases, with 4 bases between them. The germline V gene encodes CDR1 MDHEN and CDR2 SYDVKM.

The CDR3 DNA reads as TGTGCCAGCAGTGACCAGACAGGGAGAGAGACCCAGTACTTC. Protein sequence: CASSDQTGRETQYF. The V gene is TRBV25-1, the J gene TRBJ2-5; 7 bases align to TRBD1. Germline CDR1 is MGHDK and CDR2 is SYGVNS. The V and J ends lost 3 bases and 4 bases, in that order; junction bases with no gene match: 5. This CDR3 contains 14 residues.

V is TRBV7-9 and J is TRBJ2-2; D might be TRBD1 (6 bases). The CDR3 sequence is 15 residues long. V was pared by 0 bases and J by 4 bases, with 9 bases between. The germline CDR1 and CDR2 sequences are SEHNR and FQNEAQ (reference sequence). Here the CDR3 reads CASSLAGQVTGELFF. CDR3 DNA sequence: TGTGCCAGCAGCTTAGCGGGACAAGTCACCGGGGAGCTGTTTTTT.

The chain combines TRBV4-1 with TRBJ1-6, with TRBD1 matching over 10 bases. This CDR3 contains 20 residues. Trimming cost V 4 bases and J 8 bases; bases outside gene matches: 20. The V gene's germline CDR1 is MGHRA and CDR2 YSYEKL. The CDR3 protein is CASSLRTGGSITTSYSPLHF. The DNA for the CDR3 is TGCGCCAGCAGCCTCCGGACAGGGGGTTCAATAACCACGAGTTATTCACCCCTCCACTTT.

This chain uses TRBV18 with TRBJ1-2; 9 bases line up with TRBD1. CDR1 is KGHSH and CDR2 is LQKENI in the germline V gene. CDR3 length: 12 amino acids. The V segment lost 6 bases and the J segment 6 bases; nucleotides outside the gene matches: 2. The CDR3 reads CASSRQGDGYTF. The CDR3 DNA follows: TGTGCCAGCTCTAGACAGGGGGATGGCTACACCTTC.

The chain joins TRBV18 to TRBJ2-3, with D unclear. Germline V CDR1 and CDR2: KGHSH, LQKENI. CDR3 length equals 14 residues. Trimming pared 2 bases from V and 8 bases from J, leaving 14 bases between. The CDR3 reads CASSPGQDASTQYF. CDR3 DNA: TGTGCCAGCTCACCAGGGCAGGACGCCAGTACGCAGTATTTT.

CDR3: CAWSVRRNTGELFF. As DNA, the CDR3 is TGTGCCTGGAGTGTAAGGCGGAACACCGGGGAGCTGTTTTTT. The gene calls are TRBV30 and TRBJ2-2; no clear D gene. Between the trimmed V and J ends, which lost 0 bases and 1 base, there was a span of 6 bases. The CDR3 has 14 residues. Per germline, CDR1 GTSNPN and CDR2 SVGIG (reference sequence).

The chain has TRBV6-1 and TRBJ2-5; D gene ambiguous. V was cut by 7 bases and J by 5 bases, with 11 bases left in between. Per the germline V gene, CDR1 is MNHNS and CDR2 is SASEGT. CDR3 length: 12 amino acids. The CDR3 coding sequence is TGTGCCAGCAACCCTTCTCAGGAGACCCAGTACTTC. Amino acid sequence: CASNPSQETQYF.

This clone appeared a single time. This rearrangement joins TRBV5-1 to TRBJ1-2; 8 bases match TRBD1. The CDR3 loop spans 15 amino acids. CDR1 SGHRS and CDR2 YFSETQ come from the germline V gene. V lost 5 bases, J lost 2 bases, and 8 bases stayed unmatched. The CDR3 sequence is CASRSDRGGNYGYTF. CDR3 DNA sequence: TGCGCCAGCAGGAGCGACAGGGGAGGCAACTATGGCTACACCTTC.

V usage is TRBV19 and J usage is TRBJ2-6, with 8 positions matching TRBD1. Germline V gene lookup returns CDR1 LNHDA and CDR2 SQIVND (reference sequence). The CDR3 contains 21 residues. V trimming: 7 bases; J trimming: 1 base; junction bases outside the gene matches: 21. CDR3 region: CASTRELGRGPGRSGANVLTF. The CDR3 bases are TGTGCCAGTACCCGCGAGTTGGGCAGGGGGCCGGGTCGTTCTGGGGCCAACGTCCTGACTTTC.

In DNA, the CDR3 is TGTGCCAGCAGCCAATCCTGGAACACCGGGGAGCTGTTTTTT. Amino acid sequence: CASSQSWNTGELFF. The rearrangement joins TRBV7-3 to TRBJ2-2; no firm D call. Trimming stripped 5 bases from V and 1 base from J, with 8 bases between. The germline V gene encodes CDR1 SGHTA and CDR2 FQGTGA. This CDR3 spans 14 amino acids.

The genes are TRBV7-6 and TRBJ2-7; 11 bases line up with TRBD1. Germline loops: CDR1 SGHVS, CDR2 FNYEAQ. This CDR3 region has 14 residues. Germline trimming cut 1 base from V and 6 bases from J; bases unmatched to any gene: 2. The chain's CDR3 is CASSLDGTGGEQYF. DNA of the CDR3: TGTGCCAGCAGCTTAGATGGGACAGGGGGCGAGCAGTACTTC. Full variable domain (rest looked up from reference TRBV7-6 and TRBJ2-7): GAGVSQSPRYKVTKRGQDVALRCDPISGHVSLYWYRQALGQGPEFLTYFNYEAQQDKSGLPNDRFSAERPEGSISTLTIQRTEQRDSAMYRCASSLDGTGGEQYFGPGTRLTVT.

The chain uses TRBV10-3 and TRBJ2-3; 7 bases fit TRBD2. The CDR3 spans 15 residues. V was pared by 3 bases and J by 1 base, with 4 bases of the junction left unmatched. Per the germline V gene, CDR1 is ENHRY and CDR2 is SYGVKD. This CDR3 is CAISDAGVGTDTQYF. The CDR3 coding sequence is TGTGCCATCAGTGACGCGGGAGTTGGCACAGATACGCAGTATTTT.

The CDR3 nucleotides read TGTGCCAGCAGCACAGACGGATGGTTGGGGCAGAGTAAGAACACTGAAGCTTTCTTT. It translates to CASSTDGWLGQSKNTEAFF. The chain carries TRBV7-2 and TRBJ1-1; the D gene is possibly TRBD1 (5 bases). V shed 5 bases and J shed 1 base, with 26 bases lying between them. CDR1 is SGHTA and CDR2 is FQGNSA in the germline V gene. This CDR3 region has 19 residues.

The chain recombines TRBV5-1 with TRBJ1-3; the D is unclear. V was clipped by 1 base and J by 3 bases, with 8 bases between them. The CDR3 covers 14 residues. In germline, CDR1 is SGHRS, CDR2 YFSETQ. CDR3: CASSLSMGGNTIYF. For the CDR3, the DNA is TGCGCCAGCAGCTTGAGTATGGGTGGAAACACCATATATTTT.

The chain links TRBV7-3 to TRBJ2-3; tentative D call: TRBD2 (6 bases). Germline V gene data show CDR1 as SGHTA and CDR2 as FQGTGA. Trimming shortened V by 3 bases and J by 0 bases, and 10 bases separated the two germline ends. CDR3 length: 15 amino acids. The CDR3: CASSFMSGSTDTQYF. For the CDR3, the DNA is TGTGCCAGCAGCTTTATGAGCGGGAGCACAGATACGCAGTATTTT.

This clone occurred once. The chain has TRBV27 and TRBJ1-2; 12 nucleotides match TRBD1. With 5 bases clipped from V and 4 bases from J, the junction kept 11 bases outside the gene matches. CDR1 and CDR2 (germline): MNHEY, SMNVEV (reference sequence). The CDR3 contains 17 residues. As DNA, the CDR3 is TGTGCCAGCAGTACAAAGACCGGGACAGGGGGCCCCTATGGCTACACCTTC. This gives the protein CASSTKTGTGGPYGYTF.

The CDR3 DNA is TGTGCCAGCAGTTTATTACTACAGGCCAACTATGGCTACACCTTC. Translating gives CASSLLLQANYGYTF. J is TRBJ1-2 and V is TRBV28; D possibly corresponds to TRBD1 (5 bases). V was cut by 1 base and J by 2 bases, with 11 bases left in between. Looked up from germline, CDR1 is MDHEN and CDR2 is SYDVKM. The CDR3 contains 15 residues.

The chain is built from TRBV5-6 and TRBJ2-7, with a possible D match to TRBD2 (6 bases). CDR1 is SGHDT and CDR2 is YYEEEE in the germline V gene. This CDR3 is built from 16 residues. Between the trimmed V and J ends, which lost 4 bases and 3 bases, there was a span of 20 bases. The CDR3 region is CASSTLTREMYYEQYF. In nucleotides, the CDR3 is TGTGCCAGCAGCACCCTGACACGGGAGATGTACTACGAGCAGTACTTC.

This sequence joins TRBV19 and TRBJ1-1; D unresolved. The CDR3 is 16 residues long. V lost 8 bases and J lost 7, with 26 bases in between. Looked up from germline, CDR1 is LNHDA and CDR2 is SQIVND (reference sequence). The CDR3 sequence is CASLASGGRVYGEAFF. DNA of the CDR3: TGTGCCAGTTTGGCCTCGGGAGGTAGGGTGTACGGTGAAGCTTTCTTT.

The CDR3: CASSPPGGGTNYGYTF. In DNA form, the CDR3 reads TGTGCCAGCAGCCCCCCCGGAGGGGGAACTAACTATGGCTACACCTTC. J is TRBJ1-2 and V is TRBV7-8; a possible D gene is TRBD1 (6 bases). Germline CDR1 is SGHVS and CDR2 is FQNEAQ. Trimming left V 5 bases short and J 0 bases short, with 16 bases between. CDR3 length: 16 residues.

The chain's CDR3 is CASSVEEGDTEAFF. The CDR3 DNA reads as TGTGCCAGCAGCGTAGAAGAGGGGGACACTGAAGCTTTCTTT. The J gene is TRBJ1-1, the V gene TRBV9; TRBD1 might be the D (6 bases). The length of the CDR3 is 14 residues. V lost 0 bases and J 3 bases, leaving 9 bases between the germline ends. The germline CDR1 and CDR2 sequences are SGDLS and YYNGEE.

The V call is TRBV6-1, the J call TRBJ2-3, with 10 bases aligning to TRBD1. This CDR3 has 19 residues. Losses at the gene ends were 4 bases for V and 7 bases for J; bases not matched to a gene: 20. Looked up from germline, CDR1 is MNHNS and CDR2 is SASEGT. The CDR3 region is CASSGLTGGYGGSTNTQYF. DNA of the CDR3: TGTGCCAGCAGTGGACTGACAGGGGGCTATGGGGGTTCTACAAATACGCAGTATTTT.

This clone was detected once. The rearrangement uses TRBV25-1 and TRBJ2-1; 9 bases match TRBD1. V was pared by 1 base and J by 7 bases, with 11 bases of the junction left unmatched. The CDR3 is 17 residues long. Germline V lookup: CDR1 MGHDK, CDR2 SYGVNS. This CDR3 is CASSESNPGQGWNEQFF. Written as DNA, the CDR3 is TGTGCCAGCAGTGAATCAAACCCGGGACAGGGCTGGAATGAGCAGTTCTTC.